A selection of T cell receptor beta chains follows, all from one sample in a study of blood T cell repertoires in COVID-19. TCRdb's copy holds only in-frame clones and misses some; the assay was immunoSEQ multiplex PCR. The table records approximately 410,000 clones, just over 85% of them present only once. Sequencing input: peripheral blood. These receptors originate from a woman in her 30s with active or convalescent COVID-19. Each CDR3 is given with its conserved first and last residue. Fields, in order: V gene, clone size, J gene, D gene, CDR3 protein, CDR3 DNA. A D gene is named only where the DNA matches it firmly. Part of the rows lack a size; the others show once, few, many or a class for expanded clones.

v_call: TRBV6-1; clone_size: .; j_call: TRBJ2-2; d_call: .; cdr3_aa: CASSEYVGTGELFF; cdr3_nt: TGTGCCAGCAGTGAATACGTCGGTACCGGGGAGCTGTTTTTT
v_call: TRBV10-1; clone_size: .; j_call: TRBJ2-1; d_call: .; cdr3_aa: CASSERTGTYNEQFF; cdr3_nt: TGCGCCAGCAGTGAGAGGACGGGAACCTACAATGAGCAGTTCTTC
v_call: TRBV11-2; clone_size: .; j_call: TRBJ1-3; d_call: TRBD1; cdr3_aa: CASSYASGTAAGNTIYF; cdr3_nt: TGTGCCAGCAGCTATGCCTCCGGGACAGCCGCTGGAAACACCATATATTTT
v_call: TRBV2; clone_size: .; j_call: TRBJ1-2; d_call: .; cdr3_aa: CASSAWGGDGYTF; cdr3_nt: TGTGCCAGCAGTGCGTGGGGAGGGGATGGCTACACCTTC
v_call: TRBV5-8; clone_size: .; j_call: TRBJ2-5; d_call: .; cdr3_aa: CASSLAGSQETQYF; cdr3_nt: TGTGCCAGCAGCTTGGCCGGGAGCCAAGAGACCCAGTACTTC
v_call: TRBV18; clone_size: .; j_call: TRBJ1-1; d_call: .; cdr3_aa: CASSPPSQSYEAFF; cdr3_nt: TGTGCCAGCTCACCCCCTTCTCAGTCATACGAAGCTTTCTTT
v_call: TRBV18; clone_size: .; j_call: TRBJ1-2; d_call: TRBD1; cdr3_aa: CASSPRGQGTTMDGYTF; cdr3_nt: TGTGCCAGCTCACCACGGGGACAGGGGACTACTATGGATGGCTACACCTTC
v_call: TRBV10-1; clone_size: .; j_call: TRBJ2-3; d_call: .; cdr3_aa: CASTPSGTDTQYF; cdr3_nt: TGCGCCAGCACTCCTAGCGGCACAGATACGCAGTATTTT
v_call: TRBV27; clone_size: .; j_call: TRBJ1-1; d_call: .; cdr3_aa: CASSRGGPPSSTEAFF; cdr3_nt: TGTGCCAGCAGTCGGGGGGGCCCACCAAGTAGCACTGAAGCTTTCTTT
v_call: TRBV4-1; clone_size: .; j_call: TRBJ1-1; d_call: TRBD1; cdr3_aa: CASSQGIVEGQGYMNTEAFF; cdr3_nt: TGCGCCAGCAGCCAAGGGATAGTGGAGGGACAGGGTTACATGAACACTGAAGCTTTCTTT
v_call: TRBV10-1; clone_size: .; j_call: TRBJ1-1; d_call: .; cdr3_aa: CASSEEGYTEAFF; cdr3_nt: TGCGCCAGCAGTGAGGAGGGCTACACTGAAGCTTTCTTT
v_call: TRBV2; clone_size: once; j_call: TRBJ2-1; d_call: TRBD2; cdr3_aa: CASNPKVGGTYNEQFF; cdr3_nt: TGTGCCAGCAATCCCAAGGTCGGGGGGACCTACAATGAGCAGTTCTTC
v_call: TRBV11-2; clone_size: once; j_call: TRBJ1-4; d_call: TRBD1; cdr3_aa: CASGNRGKGTNEKLFF; cdr3_nt: TGTGCCAGCGGAAACAGGGGGAAGGGGACTAATGAAAAACTGTTTTTT
v_call: TRBV10-1; clone_size: .; j_call: TRBJ1-1; d_call: .; cdr3_aa: CASSESETLIRTEAFF; cdr3_nt: TGCGCCAGCAGTGAGTCGGAGACCCTAATCCGCACTGAAGCTTTCTTT
v_call: TRBV13; clone_size: .; j_call: TRBJ2-3; d_call: TRBD2; cdr3_aa: CASSLEGLAGTDTQYF; cdr3_nt: TGTGCCAGCAGCTTAGAAGGACTAGCGGGCACAGATACGCAGTATTTT
v_call: TRBV19; clone_size: .; j_call: TRBJ2-7; d_call: .; cdr3_aa: CASTPTRDSYEQYF; cdr3_nt: TGTGCCAGTACCCCAACTCGTGATTCCTACGAGCAGTACTTC
v_call: TRBV7-2; clone_size: .; j_call: TRBJ2-1; d_call: TRBD2; cdr3_aa: CASSPGLAGMVQFF; cdr3_nt: TGTGCCAGCAGCCCTGGACTAGCGGGAATGGTTCAGTTCTTC
v_call: TRBV6-5; clone_size: .; j_call: TRBJ2-4; d_call: .; cdr3_aa: CASAERQAQNIQYF; cdr3_nt: TGTGCCAGCGCCGAGAGGCAAGCTCAAAACATTCAGTACTTC
v_call: TRBV7-8; clone_size: few; j_call: TRBJ2-7; d_call: .; cdr3_aa: CASSLGTFSYEQYF; cdr3_nt: TGTGCCAGCAGCTTAGGGACATTCTCCTACGAGCAGTACTTC
v_call: TRBV28; clone_size: once; j_call: TRBJ1-6; d_call: TRBD1; cdr3_aa: CASSLSFGTGGNSPLHF; cdr3_nt: TGTGCCAGCAGTTTATCGTTCGGGACAGGGGGAAATTCACCCCTCCACTTT
v_call: TRBV10-3; clone_size: .; j_call: TRBJ2-2; d_call: TRBD2; cdr3_aa: CAISGGGHLNTGELFF; cdr3_nt: TGTGCCATCAGCGGGGGGGGACACCTGAACACCGGGGAGCTGTTTTTT
v_call: TRBV5-6; clone_size: once; j_call: TRBJ2-1; d_call: .; cdr3_aa: CASSLGTDNEQFF; cdr3_nt: TGTGCCAGCAGCTTGGGGACAGACAATGAGCAGTTCTTC
v_call: TRBV7-6; clone_size: few; j_call: TRBJ2-1; d_call: TRBD1; cdr3_aa: CASSERTGFSHNEQFF; cdr3_nt: TGTGCCAGCAGCGAAAGGACAGGGTTTAGCCACAATGAGCAGTTCTTC
v_call: TRBV6-4; clone_size: .; j_call: TRBJ2-1; d_call: .; cdr3_aa: CASSTEDYNEQFF; cdr3_nt: TGTGCCAGCAGTACGGAGGACTACAATGAGCAGTTCTTC
v_call: TRBV5-6; clone_size: .; j_call: TRBJ2-7; d_call: TRBD1; cdr3_aa: CASSHDRGQGFREQYF; cdr3_nt: TGTGCCAGCAGCCACGATCGGGGACAGGGGTTTCGCGAGCAGTACTTC
v_call: TRBV4-2; clone_size: .; j_call: TRBJ2-7; d_call: .; cdr3_aa: CASSQGSYEQYF; cdr3_nt: TGTGCCAGCAGCCAAGGCAGCTACGAGCAGTACTTC
v_call: TRBV5-5; clone_size: .; j_call: TRBJ2-1; d_call: TRBD1; cdr3_aa: CASSEAGTGASWNEQFF; cdr3_nt: TGTGCCAGCAGCGAGGCCGGGACAGGGGCCAGTTGGAATGAGCAGTTCTTC
v_call: TRBV10-2; clone_size: .; j_call: TRBJ1-1; d_call: .; cdr3_aa: CASKNGEANTEAFF; cdr3_nt: TGCGCCAGCAAAAATGGTGAGGCGAACACTGAAGCTTTCTTT
v_call: TRBV29-1; clone_size: .; j_call: TRBJ2-5; d_call: TRBD1; cdr3_aa: CSVEEAGGETQYF; cdr3_nt: TGCAGCGTTGAAGAGGCAGGGGGAGAGACCCAGTACTTC
v_call: TRBV7-9; clone_size: .; j_call: TRBJ2-4; d_call: .; cdr3_aa: CASSLDGIAKNIQYF; cdr3_nt: TGTGCCAGCAGCTTAGACGGGATCGCCAAAAACATTCAGTACTTC
v_call: TRBV18; clone_size: .; j_call: TRBJ2-1; d_call: .; cdr3_aa: CASSPIASSYNEQFF; cdr3_nt: TGTGCCAGCTCACCAATAGCGAGCTCCTACAATGAGCAGTTCTTC
v_call: TRBV27; clone_size: .; j_call: TRBJ1-1; d_call: .; cdr3_aa: CASSFGIGENTEAFF; cdr3_nt: TGTGCCAGCAGTTTTGGGATAGGGGAGAACACTGAAGCTTTCTTT
v_call: TRBV6-5; clone_size: .; j_call: TRBJ1-2; d_call: .; cdr3_aa: CASRTGTNYGYTF; cdr3_nt: TGTGCCAGTAGAACCGGTACTAACTATGGCTACACCTTC
v_call: TRBV30; clone_size: .; j_call: TRBJ1-2; d_call: TRBD1; cdr3_aa: CAWSYLDRELYGYTF; cdr3_nt: TGTGCCTGGAGTTACTTGGACAGGGAGCTTTATGGCTACACCTTC
v_call: TRBV7-8; clone_size: .; j_call: TRBJ2-1; d_call: TRBD1; cdr3_aa: CASSRRDRAFSYNEQFF; cdr3_nt: TGTGCCAGCAGCCGGCGGGACAGGGCGTTTTCCTACAATGAGCAGTTCTTC
v_call: TRBV12-3/TRBV12-4; clone_size: .; j_call: TRBJ2-7; d_call: .; cdr3_aa: CASRTGSYEQYF; cdr3_nt: TGTGCCAGTCGAACAGGGTCCTACGAGCAGTACTTC
v_call: TRBV19; clone_size: .; j_call: TRBJ1-2; d_call: .; cdr3_aa: CASSISAGTFYGYTF; cdr3_nt: TGTGCCAGTAGTATCTCGGCAGGGACTTTCTATGGCTACACCTTC
v_call: TRBV10-1; clone_size: few; j_call: TRBJ1-1; d_call: .; cdr3_aa: CASSRNRVGTEAFF; cdr3_nt: TGCGCCAGCAGCCGAAACAGGGTTGGCACTGAAGCTTTCTTT
v_call: TRBV19; clone_size: once; j_call: TRBJ1-1; d_call: .; cdr3_aa: CASSITGENTEAFF; cdr3_nt: TGTGCCAGTAGTATCACAGGAGAAAACACTGAAGCTTTCTTT
v_call: TRBV2; clone_size: .; j_call: TRBJ2-3; d_call: TRBD2; cdr3_aa: CASSGRGSFYTQYF; cdr3_nt: TGTGCCAGCAGTGGGCGGGGGAGCTTCTATACGCAGTATTTT
v_call: TRBV7-8; clone_size: .; j_call: TRBJ1-1; d_call: .; cdr3_aa: CASSLGQNTEAFF; cdr3_nt: TGTGCCAGCAGCTTGGGACAGAACACTGAAGCTTTCTTT
v_call: TRBV9; clone_size: .; j_call: TRBJ2-2; d_call: TRBD2; cdr3_aa: CASSVAAGSNTGELFF; cdr3_nt: TGTGCCAGCAGCGTAGCAGCGGGGTCGAACACCGGGGAGCTGTTTTTT
v_call: TRBV4-1; clone_size: .; j_call: TRBJ2-7; d_call: TRBD1; cdr3_aa: CASSPPTGTVSGEQYF; cdr3_nt: TGCGCCAGCAGCCCCCCAACTGGGACAGTATCGGGGGAGCAGTACTTC
v_call: TRBV19; clone_size: .; j_call: TRBJ2-3; d_call: .; cdr3_aa: CASKRGGDTDTQYF; cdr3_nt: TGTGCCAGCAAAAGGGGGGGGGACACAGATACGCAGTATTTT
v_call: TRBV6-4; clone_size: .; j_call: TRBJ2-1; d_call: TRBD1; cdr3_aa: CASSPGTGAVGEQFF; cdr3_nt: TGTGCCAGCAGCCCCGGGACAGGGGCGGTTGGGGAGCAGTTCTTC
v_call: TRBV6-5; clone_size: few; j_call: TRBJ1-4; d_call: .; cdr3_aa: CASTRGTNEKLFF; cdr3_nt: TGTGCCAGCACTCGGGGAACTAATGAAAAACTGTTTTTT